Listed below are T cell receptor beta chains from one sample, sequenced in a study of T cell repertoires in cytomegalovirus infection. TCRdb called the reads again in MiXCR, with one record for every CDR3 protein. Among roughly 200,000 distinct CDR3 sequences listed, about a sixth were seen once. Sequences were obtained from CD8+ T cells from PBMCs. The receptors were gathered from a human donor in good health (CMV status not recorded). Some clones in this sample may be carry-over from other donors' samples. Each CDR3 is given with its conserved first and last residue. The order of the fields is D gene, J gene, V gene, clone size, CDR3 length, CDR3 protein, CDR3 DNA. A D gene is named only where the DNA matches it firmly. Not all rows give a size; the values are once, few, many and, for expanded clones, a class.

TRBD2,TRBJ2-1,TRBV30,-,14,CAWKLAGVYNEQFF,TGTGCCTGGAAACTAGCGGGGGTCTACAATGAGCAGTTCTTC
-,TRBJ1-1,TRBV6-2/TRBV6-3,-,15,CASSYAGGANTEAFF,TGTGCCAGCAGTTACGCCGGCGGGGCGAACACTGAAGCTTTCTTT
-,TRBJ1-6,TRBV20-1,few,14,CSAREGSYNSPLHF,TGCAGTGCTAGAGAGGGTTCCTATAATTCACCCCTCCACTTT
TRBD1,TRBJ2-7,TRBV7-8,once,14,CASSLDTGVYEQYF,TGTGCCAGCAGCTTAGATACAGGGGTGTACGAGCAGTACTTC
TRBD2,TRBJ2-7,TRBV6-6,few,11,CASSPLAGQYF,TGTGCCAGCAGCCCGCTAGCGGGGCAGTACTTC
TRBD1,TRBJ1-2,TRBV7-8,few,15,CASSIGTGNVYGYTF,TGTGCCAGCAGCATCGGGACAGGGAATGTGTATGGCTACACCTTC
-,TRBJ2-1,TRBV28,few,13,CASSLSGANEQFF,TGTGCCAGCAGTTTATCCGGCGCCAATGAGCAGTTCTTC
-,TRBJ1-1,TRBV10-3,-,13,CAISVDEYTEAFF,TGTGCCATCAGCGTGGACGAGTACACTGAAGCTTTCTTT
TRBD1,TRBJ2-3,TRBV7-9,-,13,CASSLGTGLKMDF,TGTGCCAGCAGCCTCGGGACAGGGTTGAAAATGGATTTT
TRBD1,TRBJ2-7,TRBV20-1,-,16,CSARDFSGQGYYEQYF,TGCAGTGCTAGAGATTTTTCGGGACAGGGGTACTACGAGCAGTACTTC
-,TRBJ1-1,TRBV5-1,-,16,CASSLKSDGVNTEAFF,TGCGCCAGCAGCCTGAAGAGCGACGGAGTGAACACTGAAGCTTTCTTT
-,TRBJ2-7,TRBV12-3/TRBV12-4,few,14,CASSLVFGPDEQYF,TGTGCCAGCAGTTTAGTTTTCGGGCCCGACGAGCAGTACTTC
TRBD1,TRBJ1-2,TRBV7-2,few,16,CASSLNPTGEDYGYTF,TGTGCCAGCAGCTTAAACCCGACAGGGGAGGATTATGGCTACACCTTC
-,TRBJ2-3,TRBV7-9,many,15,CASSSQLGWTDTQYF,TGTGCCAGCAGCTCCCAACTGGGGTGGACAGATACGCAGTATTTT
-,TRBJ2-7,TRBV2,few,13,CASRLGGGYEQYF,TGTGCCAGCCGCCTAGGAGGGGGCTACGAGCAGTACTTC
-,TRBJ2-1,TRBV13,few,14,CASSSRAALDEQFF,TGTGCCAGCAGCTCCCGGGCGGCTTTGGATGAGCAGTTCTTC
-,TRBJ1-2,TRBV9,-,10,CASSGRRYTF,TGTGCCAGCAGCGGACGGCGCTACACCTTC
TRBD1,TRBJ1-2,TRBV20-1,-,13,CSAKGQRNYGYTF,TGCAGTGCCAAGGGACAGAGAAACTATGGCTACACCTTC
-,TRBJ2-5,TRBV25-1,few,19,CASSESREESDWLQETQYF,TGTGCCAGCAGTGAATCACGCGAGGAAAGTGACTGGTTACAAGAGACCCAGTACTTC
-,TRBJ2-2,TRBV6-2/TRBV6-3,few,11,CASSNNGELFF,TGTGCCAGCAGTAACAACGGGGAGCTGTTTTTT
-,TRBJ1-2,TRBV6-5,few,16,CASSYASGLREFGYTF,TGTGCCAGCAGTTACGCGTCCGGTTTGAGGGAGTTTGGCTACACCTTC
TRBD1,TRBJ1-1,TRBV28,few,16,CASSPGQGEVNTEAFF,TGTGCCAGCAGTCCCGGACAGGGGGAAGTAAACACTGAAGCTTTCTTT
TRBD2,TRBJ2-3,TRBV7-6,many,16,CASSFRLAGNTDTQYF,TGTGCCAGCAGCTTTCGACTAGCGGGGAACACAGATACGCAGTATTTT
-,TRBJ1-4,TRBV15,-,15,CATSNVIGGNEKLFF,TGTGCCACCAGCAACGTGATCGGAGGGAATGAAAAACTGTTTTTT
-,TRBJ1-1,TRBV6-8,few,16,CASSPRDTIRSTEAFF,TGTGCCAGCAGTCCCCGGGACACCATCCGGAGCACTGAAGCTTTCTTT
-,TRBJ2-2,TRBV19,few,15,CASTYRRENTGELFF,TGTGCCAGTACCTATAGGAGGGAGAACACCGGGGAGCTGTTTTTT
-,TRBJ1-2,TRBV11-2,few,8,CASSPRTF,TGTGCCAGCAGCCCCCGCACCTTC
-,TRBJ1-3,TRBV2,-,16,CASSESRGRLGNTIYF,TGTGCCAGCAGTGAATCGCGGGGGAGGTTAGGCAACACCATATATTTT
-,TRBJ2-7,TRBV4-3,-,14,CASSQHGQTGEQYF,TGCGCCAGCAGCCAACACGGACAGACGGGCGAGCAGTACTTC
-,TRBJ2-3,TRBV6-1,few,18,CASSQTTGVPPFTDTQYF,TGTGCCAGCAGTCAGACCACGGGGGTTCCCCCATTTACAGATACGCAGTATTTT
TRBD1,TRBJ2-7,TRBV11-2,-,15,CASSFSRTGPLEQYF,TGTGCCAGCAGCTTCTCCAGGACAGGCCCTCTCGAGCAGTACTTC
TRBD1,TRBJ1-6,TRBV6-2/TRBV6-3,-,15,CASSYSGDRNSPLHF,TGTGCCAGCAGTTACTCTGGGGACAGGAATTCACCCCTCCACTTT
-,TRBJ2-7,TRBV7-9,few,11,CASSFEHEQYF,TGTGCCAGCAGCTTTGAGCACGAGCAGTACTTC
-,TRBJ2-7,TRBV28,-,13,CASRPTGSYEQYF,TGTGCCAGCAGACCAACAGGGTCCTACGAGCAGTACTTC
-,TRBJ2-4,TRBV7-9,-,14,CASSSDAAQNIQYF,TGTGCCAGCAGCTCAGACGCGGCTCAAAACATTCAGTACTTC
-,TRBJ1-5,TRBV7-9,-,13,CASSFPGNQPQHF,TGTGCCAGCAGCTTCCCAGGCAATCAGCCCCAGCATTTT
-,TRBJ1-1,TRBV7-3,once,14,CASSLGYRNTEAFF,TGTGCCAGCAGCTTGGGGTATCGGAACACTGAAGCTTTCTTT
-,TRBJ2-7,TRBV28,-,13,CASSFRPYDEQYF,TGTGCCAGCAGTTTCCGCCCGTATGACGAGCAGTACTTC
TRBD1,TRBJ2-7,TRBV20-1,-,13,CSARTGSTYEQYF,TGCAGTGCGCGGACAGGCTCAACCTACGAGCAGTACTTC
TRBD1,TRBJ2-7,TRBV7-9,few,15,CASSPRTGRPYEQYF,TGTGCCAGCAGCCCCCGGACAGGAAGACCCTACGAGCAGTACTTC